This is a list of T cell receptor beta chains from one sample in a study of graft-versus-host responses after intestinal transplantation. Measured with immunoSEQ multiplex PCR; TCRdb has only the in-frame clones, and not every one. The sample gives approximately 49,000 clones, around 95% of which show up once; about 0.23% is in the top ten. The antigens these receptors bind are not known. Material: unstimulated CD8+ T cells sorted from spleen or lymph node cells, obtained before transplant. All receptors derive from a human donor who was the organ donor for an intestinal transplant. Each CDR3 is given with its conserved first and last residue. A D gene is named only where the DNA matches it firmly. Size values are once, few and many counts, or a class for expanded clones, and some rows have none.

d_gene: .; abundance: .; v_gene: TRBV21-1; j_gene: TRBJ2-5; CDR3nt: TGTGCCAGCGCCTCTTCGTCTAGCGGGGTTAAAGAGACCCAGTACTTC; CDR3aa: CASASSSSGVKETQYF
d_gene: TRBD1; abundance: .; v_gene: TRBV27; j_gene: TRBJ2-5; CDR3nt: TGTGCCAGCAGTGTAACCCAGGGGGCAGAGACCCAGTACTTC; CDR3aa: CASSVTQGAETQYF
d_gene: .; abundance: .; v_gene: TRBV28; j_gene: TRBJ2-7; CDR3nt: TGTGCCAGCAGTCCCCGGGGTTATTCCTACGAGCAGTACTTC; CDR3aa: CASSPRGYSYEQYF
d_gene: .; abundance: .; v_gene: TRBV11-3; j_gene: TRBJ2-7; CDR3nt: TGTGCCAGCAGCTCCGAAAACCTGGGACATATCGGTTTGAACGAGCAGTACTTC; CDR3aa: CASSSENLGHIGLNEQYF
d_gene: .; abundance: .; v_gene: TRBV4-1; j_gene: TRBJ2-7; CDR3nt: TGCGCCAGCAGCCAACACAGGGACTACGAGCAGTACTTC; CDR3aa: CASSQHRDYEQYF
d_gene: .; abundance: once; v_gene: TRBV7-6; j_gene: TRBJ2-7; CDR3nt: TGTGCCAGCAGCTCCGCCGCGGGCAGGGGCTACGAGCAGTACTTC; CDR3aa: CASSSAAGRGYEQYF
d_gene: TRBD2; abundance: .; v_gene: TRBV10-1; j_gene: TRBJ2-7; CDR3nt: TGCGCCAGCAGCGGGACTAGCGGGACCTACGAGCAGTACTTC; CDR3aa: CASSGTSGTYEQYF
d_gene: .; abundance: .; v_gene: TRBV6-1; j_gene: TRBJ2-3; CDR3nt: TGTGCCAGCAGTGACGAATGGGACAAGGGCGGGGGAGTTTGGGATACGCAGTATTTT; CDR3aa: CASSDEWDKGGGVWDTQYF
d_gene: .; abundance: .; v_gene: TRBV7-8; j_gene: TRBJ1-5; CDR3nt: TGTGCCAGCAGCTTAGCGATGGCAGGAAGGAGCAATCAGCCCCAGCATTTT; CDR3aa: CASSLAMAGRSNQPQHF
d_gene: TRBD1; abundance: .; v_gene: TRBV9; j_gene: TRBJ2-1; CDR3nt: TGTGCCAGCAGCGTAGGACAGGGGGTCGACAATGAGCAGTTCTTC; CDR3aa: CASSVGQGVDNEQFF
d_gene: .; abundance: .; v_gene: TRBV7-2; j_gene: TRBJ2-3; CDR3nt: TGTGCCAGCAGCTCGGGGACATCACCTAGCACAGATACGCAGTATTTT; CDR3aa: CASSSGTSPSTDTQYF
d_gene: TRBD1; abundance: .; v_gene: TRBV9; j_gene: TRBJ2-2; CDR3nt: TGTGCCAGCAGCGTAGACCGGACAGGGGGCTTCACCGGGGAGCTGTTTTTT; CDR3aa: CASSVDRTGGFTGELFF
d_gene: TRBD1; abundance: .; v_gene: TRBV13; j_gene: TRBJ2-1; CDR3nt: TGTGCCAGCAGCGTACAGGGGCACGGGCAGTTCTTC; CDR3aa: CASSVQGHGQFF
d_gene: TRBD2; abundance: .; v_gene: TRBV27; j_gene: TRBJ2-7; CDR3nt: TGTGCCAGCATTCCGATTGCGGGGGGCTACGAGCAGTACTTC; CDR3aa: CASIPIAGGYEQYF
d_gene: TRBD1; abundance: .; v_gene: TRBV28; j_gene: TRBJ1-6; CDR3nt: TGTGCCAGCAGCTTCTCGACAGGGCTGAATTCACCCCTCCACTTT; CDR3aa: CASSFSTGLNSPLHF
d_gene: TRBD1; abundance: .; v_gene: TRBV4-1; j_gene: TRBJ1-4; CDR3nt: TGCGCCAGCAGCCCATCGACAGGGGCTAATGAAAAACTGTTTTTT; CDR3aa: CASSPSTGANEKLFF
d_gene: .; abundance: .; v_gene: TRBV10-3; j_gene: TRBJ1-1; CDR3nt: TGTGCCATCAATTCACAGGGAGGGAACACTGAAGCTTTCTTT; CDR3aa: CAINSQGGNTEAFF
d_gene: .; abundance: .; v_gene: TRBV7-9; j_gene: TRBJ2-2; CDR3nt: TGTGCCAGCAGCACGTCCAGTAACACCGGGGAGCTGTTTTTT; CDR3aa: CASSTSSNTGELFF
d_gene: TRBD1; abundance: .; v_gene: TRBV15; j_gene: TRBJ2-1; CDR3nt: TGTGCCACCAGCCCACGGACAGGGTACAATGAGCAGTTCTTC; CDR3aa: CATSPRTGYNEQFF
d_gene: TRBD1; abundance: once; v_gene: TRBV6-6; j_gene: TRBJ1-1; CDR3nt: TGTGCCAGCAGTTACCCGGACAGGTCGACGAACACTGAAGCTTTCTTT; CDR3aa: CASSYPDRSTNTEAFF
d_gene: TRBD2; abundance: .; v_gene: TRBV11-3; j_gene: TRBJ2-1; CDR3nt: TGTGCCAGCAGCTTAAGGACTAGCGGGGGCCCCTACAATGAGCAGTTCTTC; CDR3aa: CASSLRTSGGPYNEQFF
d_gene: .; abundance: once; v_gene: TRBV10-3; j_gene: TRBJ1-1; CDR3nt: TGTGCCATCAGTGAGTCTCGCGGGGGAACTGAAGCTTTCTTT; CDR3aa: CAISESRGGTEAFF
d_gene: .; abundance: .; v_gene: TRBV27; j_gene: TRBJ2-7; CDR3nt: TGTGCCAGCAGTTTATCTAACAGGGCAAATGTCGACGAGCAGTACTTC; CDR3aa: CASSLSNRANVDEQYF
d_gene: .; abundance: .; v_gene: TRBV27; j_gene: TRBJ2-7; CDR3nt: TGTGCCAGCAGCTCAAGTAGAAGCGTTTCCTACGAGCAGTACTTC; CDR3aa: CASSSSRSVSYEQYF
d_gene: .; abundance: .; v_gene: TRBV4-1; j_gene: TRBJ2-1; CDR3nt: TGCGCCAGCAGCCAAGTAGGCAATGAGCAGTTCTTC; CDR3aa: CASSQVGNEQFF
d_gene: .; abundance: .; v_gene: TRBV19; j_gene: TRBJ1-1; CDR3nt: TGTGCCAGTAGCAATCTTACGAACACTGAAGCTTTCTTT; CDR3aa: CASSNLTNTEAFF
d_gene: .; abundance: .; v_gene: TRBV30; j_gene: TRBJ2-1; CDR3nt: TGTGCCTGGAGTGTATTTCCGGTCGAAAGCTCCTACAATGAGCAGTTCTTC; CDR3aa: CAWSVFPVESSYNEQFF
d_gene: .; abundance: .; v_gene: TRBV28; j_gene: TRBJ2-5; CDR3nt: TGTGCCAGCAGTACCGCTGGAGAGACCCAGTACTTC; CDR3aa: CASSTAGETQYF
d_gene: .; abundance: .; v_gene: TRBV12-5; j_gene: TRBJ2-1; CDR3nt: TGTGCTAGTGGTCCCGGGACACCTAACTACAATGAGCAGTTCTTC; CDR3aa: CASGPGTPNYNEQFF
d_gene: TRBD1; abundance: .; v_gene: TRBV11-2; j_gene: TRBJ2-7; CDR3nt: TGTGCCAGCAGCCCCTCCCGGACAGGGCAAAGCTCCTACGAGCAGTACTTC; CDR3aa: CASSPSRTGQSSYEQYF
d_gene: .; abundance: .; v_gene: TRBV6-6; j_gene: TRBJ2-5; CDR3nt: TGTGCCAGCAGTTACAATCCAGCGACTTACCAAGAGACCCAGTACTTC; CDR3aa: CASSYNPATYQETQYF
d_gene: .; abundance: .; v_gene: TRBV2; j_gene: TRBJ2-1; CDR3nt: TGTGCCAGCATTTCGGGACTGGGCCCCAACTACAATGAGCAGTTCTTC; CDR3aa: CASISGLGPNYNEQFF